These 19 T cell receptor beta chains were sequenced from one sample in a study of blood T cell repertoires in COVID-19. Produced via immunoSEQ multiplex PCR; TCRdb's table is partial and in-frame only. The profile shows roughly 250,000 clones, about 88% of them singletons. Source material: peripheral blood. These receptors came from a woman aged 35 to 49 who had recovered from COVID-19.

V and J are TRBV10-3 and TRBJ1-4; D unresolved. The CDR3 runs to 13 residues. CDR1 and CDR2 from the germline V gene are ENHRY and SYGVKD. V was shortened by 5 bases and J by 4 bases, with 8 bases between the two germline ends. In DNA form, the CDR3 reads TGTGCCATCAGTTCGAGGAGTAATGAAAAACTGTTTTTT. Its translation is CAISSRSNEKLFF.

The rearrangement joins TRBV13 to TRBJ2-7; 9 nucleotides align to TRBD1. The V and J ends lost 5 bases and 2 bases, in that order; junction bases with no gene match: 4. Germline V gives CDR1 PRHDT, CDR2 FYEKMQ (reference sequence). The CDR3 runs to 14 residues. CDR3 sequence reads: CASSLRQGAYEQYF. The CDR3 DNA sequence: TGTGCCAGCAGCCTCAGACAGGGGGCCTACGAGCAGTACTTC.

The gene calls are TRBV9 and TRBJ2-3, with TRBD2 identical over 11 bases. The CDR3 length is 18 residues. CDR1 SGDLS and CDR2 YYNGEE come from the germline V gene. The J segment lost 1 base and the V segment lost 3 bases, leaving 10 bases of the junction unmatched. The CDR3 DNA reads as TGTGCCAGCAGCGGTAGCGGGGGGGCCATTGGCGGCACAGATACGCAGTATTTT. Translation gives CASSGSGGAIGGTDTQYF. Full variable domain (rest looked up from reference TRBV9 and TRBJ2-3): DSGVTQTPKHLITATGQRVTLRCSPRSGDLSVYWYQQSLDQGLQFLIQYYNGEERAKGNILERFSAQQFPDLHSELNLSSLELGDSALYFCASSGSGGAIGGTDTQYFGPGTRLTVL.

This chain uses TRBV4-3 with TRBJ2-7; tentatively, D is TRBD2 (7 bases). Germline CDR1 LGHNA, CDR2 YSLEER. CDR3 length: 20 residues. Between the trimmed V and J ends, which lost 0 bases and 0 bases, there was a span of 24 bases. The CDR3 DNA reads as TGCGCCAGCAGCCAAGATATTGGGTTAGAGAGTGGGGGGGCCTCCTACGAGCAGTACTTC. Its protein product is CASSQDIGLESGGASYEQYF.

The chain couples TRBV9 to TRBJ2-1, with TRBD1 matching over 8 bases. CDR1 is SGDLS and CDR2 is YYNGEE in the germline V gene. The V gene end was trimmed by 1 base and the J gene end by 4 bases; junction bases not matched to a gene: 4. The CDR3 totals 15 residues. CDR3 amino acids: CASSVRGQVYNEQFF. The CDR3, as DNA: TGTGCCAGCAGCGTAAGGGGACAGGTGTACAATGAGCAGTTCTTC.

The chain combines TRBV6-5 with TRBJ1-2, with TRBD1 matching over 7 bases. Germline lookup yields CDR1 MNHEY and CDR2 SVGAGI. This CDR3 spans 14 amino acids. Trimming at V came to 7 bases and at J to 4 bases, leaving 9 bases not matched to a gene. DNA for the CDR3: TGTGCCAGCAAGGGGCAGGGGGGCAGCTATGGCTACACCTTC. Protein sequence: CASKGQGGSYGYTF.

The chain combines TRBV28 with TRBJ1-2, with D hard to call. Per germline, CDR1 MDHEN and CDR2 SYDVKM. The CDR3 contains 14 residues. The V and J ends lost 6 bases and 0 bases respectively, with 11 bases between them. CDR3 in amino acids: CASSGDWANYGYTF. The CDR3 coding sequence is TGTGCCAGCAGCGGCGACTGGGCTAACTATGGCTACACCTTC.

About this clone itself: The same CDR3 is also encoded by other DNA sequences in this sample. The rearrangement uses TRBV18 and TRBJ2-5; D is undetermined. The V gene lost 2 bases and the J gene lost 5 bases, with 6 bases spanning the gap. This CDR3 has 12 amino acids. The germline CDR1 and CDR2 sequences are KGHSH and LQKENI. The CDR3 nucleotides are TGTGCCAGCTCACCAGCGAGGGAGACCCAGTACTTC. Encoded protein: CASSPARETQYF.

The rearrangement joins TRBV4-3 to TRBJ2-2; TRBD2 might be the D (6 bases). Germline V gene sequence: CDR1 LGHNA, CDR2 YSLEER. Trimming shortened V by 0 bases and J by 6 bases, and 14 bases separated the two germline ends. The CDR3 consists of 16 residues. The CDR3 protein is CASSQDLRRVAGELFF. The CDR3, as DNA: TGCGCCAGCAGCCAAGATCTTCGGAGGGTGGCCGGGGAGCTGTTTTTT.

This clone was seen just once. CDR3 region: CAAEGLADVGGETQYF. DNA for the CDR3: TGTGCCGCCGAGGGACTAGCGGACGTCGGGGGAGAGACCCAGTACTTC. The chain employs TRBV10-3 and TRBJ2-5; the match to TRBD2 covers 11 bases. J lost 4 bases, V lost 11 bases, and 15 bases had no gene match. The CDR3 consists of 16 residues. CDR1 is ENHRY, CDR2 SYGVKD, per germline.

The CDR3 region is CASSDHGLARYEQYF. The DNA for the CDR3 is TGTGCCAGCAGCGACCACGGACTAGCTAGGTACGAGCAGTACTTC. The genes are TRBV7-8 and TRBJ2-7; 8 nucleotides align to TRBD2. With V trimmed by 5 bases and J by 4 bases, 10 bases remained unmatched. From germline, CDR1 is SGHVS and CDR2 FQNEAQ. This CDR3 contains 15 residues.

V and J are TRBV4-3 and TRBJ2-7; tentatively, D is TRBD1 (5 bases). CDR3 length: 15 residues. The V end was cut by 1 base, the J end by 4 bases, with 14 bases between. From germline, CDR1 is LGHNA and CDR2 YSLEER. The CDR3 spells CASSQGTGMWYEQYF. The CDR3 DNA reads TGCGCCAGCAGCCAAGGAACAGGAATGTGGTACGAGCAGTACTTC.

The chain joins TRBV6-6 to TRBJ1-4; D possibly corresponds to TRBD1 (5 bases). Germline loops: CDR1 MNHNY, CDR2 SVGAGI (reference sequence). V was shortened by 4 bases and J by 8 bases, with 17 bases between the two germline ends. The CDR3 covers 15 residues. CDR3: CASSWGPLWLEKLFF. The CDR3 nucleotides are TGTGCCAGCAGTTGGGGCCCCCTTTGGTTGGAAAAACTGTTTTTT.

This clone occurred once. This chain links TRBV18 with TRBJ1-3; 8 nucleotides align to TRBD1. In germline, CDR1 is KGHSH, CDR2 LQKENI. After removal of 3 bases from V and 0 bases from J, the junction contained 7 bases not matched to a gene. This CDR3 contains 17 residues. In nucleotides, the CDR3 is TGTGCCAGCTCACCCGGACAGGGAAAAAACTCTGGAAACACCATATATTTT. It is translated as CASSPGQGKNSGNTIYF.

The rearrangement uses TRBV6-1 and TRBJ1-1; 8 bases are shared with TRBD1. CDR3 length: 16 amino acids. Germline loops: CDR1 MNHNS, CDR2 SASEGT. The V segment lost 4 bases and the J segment 5 bases; nucleotides outside the gene matches: 12. CDR3 sequence (DNA): TGTGCCAGCAGTGTTTTTCTCGGACAGGGTGATACTGAAGCTTTCTTT. It encodes CASSVFLGQGDTEAFF.

The chain couples TRBV19 to TRBJ2-7, with 14 bases aligning to TRBD2. V was pared by 4 bases and J by 2 bases, with 16 bases of the junction left unmatched. CDR3 size: 20 residues. Per the germline V gene, CDR1 is LNHDA and CDR2 is SQIVND (reference sequence). The CDR3 reads CASSRGLAGVDFRTAYEQYF. CDR3 coding DNA: TGTGCCAGTAGTAGGGGACTAGCGGGAGTAGATTTCAGGACGGCCTACGAGCAGTACTTC.

The V gene is TRBV5-5, the J gene TRBJ2-1, with 8 bases fitting TRBD1. Germline V gene sequence: CDR1 SGHKS, CDR2 YYEKEE (reference sequence). CDR3 length equals 14 residues. V lost 6 bases, J lost 7 bases, and 9 bases stayed unmatched. The CDR3 bases are TGTGCCAGCAATATAAGGACAGGGTCTAATGAGCAGTTCTTC. The encoded protein is CASNIRTGSNEQFF. The complete variable domain, with remaining parts taken from reference TRBV5-5 and TRBJ2-1, reads DAGVTQSPTHLIKTRGQQVTLRCSPISGHKSVSWYQQVLGQGPQFIFQYYEKEERGRGNFPDRFSARQFPNYSSELNVNALLLGDSALYLCASNIRTGSNEQFFGPGTRLTVL.

The V and J genes are TRBV2 and TRBJ2-7; D gene ambiguous. Deletions cut 5 bases from V and 9 bases from J, with 17 bases between. The CDR3 is 13 amino acids. Germline V gene sequence: CDR1 SNHLY, CDR2 FYNNEI. The chain's CDR3 is CASSPDSPTRQYF. DNA of the CDR3: TGTGCCAGCAGTCCTGATTCTCCTACGAGGCAGTACTTC.

V usage is TRBV5-1 and J usage is TRBJ1-2; 9 bases agree with TRBD1. V shed 4 bases, J shed 8 bases, and the junction held 6 bases outside the gene matches. This CDR3 has 13 amino acids. CDR1 is SGHRS and CDR2 is YFSETQ in the germline V gene. The CDR3 DNA sequence: TGCGCCAGCAGCCTCACAGGGGGCGCGGGCTACACCTTC. It encodes CASSLTGGAGYTF.